This TCR beta chain was found in a study of blood T cell repertoires in COVID-19. Recruits, aged roughly 18 to 100 years, lived in 24 US areas. Which cohort a participant joined came from the clinical history participants gave. Methods used by the authors: Reference gene primer amplification yielded estimated nucleated cell counts. Sequenced by immunoSEQ multiplex PCR; TCRdb stores in-frame clones only, minus some. V and J calls and clone size are as listed in that table; D and trimming were resolved from the DNA. The repertoire holds approximately 180,000 clones, with roughly 87% as singletons. The germline V gene has CDR1 LNHDA and CDR2 SQIVND (reference sequence). V lost 1 base and J lost 6, with 10 bases in between. The CDR3 runs 13 residues.

The sequenced sample consisted of PBMCs or T cells enriched from blood (not recorded which). This clonotype originated in a human donor with acute COVID-19. The donor label of this sample is uncertain. The chain is built from TRBV19 and TRBJ2-7, with D possibly matching TRBD1 (6 bases). CDR3 sequence: CASSIGLGAEQYF. The CDR3 DNA reads TGTGCCAGTAGTATAGGGCTGGGGGCCGAGCAGTACTTC.